This T cell receptor beta chain came from a study of blood T cell repertoires in COVID-19. The data were produced by immunoSEQ multiplex PCR, yet TCRdb's version contains in-frame clones alone and is incomplete. The sample consists of about 140,000 clones, 75% to 90% of them appearing once. V lost 0 bases and J lost 2, with 8 bases in between. CDR1 and CDR2 (germline): LGHDT, YNNKEL (reference sequence). The CDR3 consists of 14 residues. The chain employs TRBV3-1 (or the pseudogene TRBV3-2) and TRBJ2-7; a weak D match, TRBD2 (5 bases). The clonotype comes from a woman between 50 and 59 years old with acute or convalescent COVID-19. Input material: peripheral blood. CDR3 residues: CASSQDVGTYEQYF. CDR3 DNA: TGTGCCAGCAGCCAAGATGTCGGGACCTACGAGCAGTACTTC.